This entry features one T cell receptor beta chain sequence. Its antigen is undetermined. Primers for the PCR totalled 60 Vbeta and 13 Jbeta. Assay used: immunoSEQ multiplex PCR; TCRdb lists only in-frame clones, some missing. The data contain approximately 160,000 clones, 77% of them singletons. The CDR3 loop spans 15 amino acids. Germline V CDR1 and CDR2: SGHTA, FQGNSA. The ends were cut back, 4 bases at V and 2 bases at J, with 12 bases in the middle. The source of the sample is a study of cytomegalovirus exposure and HLA in healthy donors. Study-level points and caveats: Presence/absence analyses rested on an assumption that sequencing depth was roughly uniform across donors. HLA restriction was apparent for most CMV-associated TCR beta chains in a later analysis. The dataset shows that most TCR sequences were rare, while some public TCRs occurred in many donors. Later analysis reportedly placed an Asian-associated ancestry cluster below the approximately 700-donor mean in N-insertions.

The chain has TRBV7-2 and TRBJ1-5; no definite D call. The sample was PBMCs. This receptor was obtained from a woman in her thirties in good health and CMV-seronegative. CDR3 bases: TGTGCCAGCAGCTCCAGCGTAGGAGGCAATCAGCCCCAGCATTTT. This gives the protein CASSSSVGGNQPQHF.